This TCR beta chain was captured in a study of blood T cell repertoires in COVID-19. CDR1 is LGHDT and CDR2 is YNNKEL in the germline V gene (reference sequence). There are 14 residues in the CDR3. With 5 bases clipped from V and 7 bases from J, the junction kept 8 bases outside the gene matches. The protocol was immunoSEQ multiplex PCR, while the TCRdb copy is restricted to in-frame clones and leaves out a portion. The sample lists 390,000 or so clones; roughly 90% were seen once. The sequence was collected from a woman aged 25 to 45 with COVID-19, enrolled during active disease. The V call is TRBV3-1 (or the pseudogene TRBV3-2), the J call TRBJ2-1, with 7 bases fitting TRBD2. Sequenced: peripheral blood. CDR3 in DNA: TGTGCCAGCAGCGCCCGGGGGACTACGAATGAGCAGTTCTTC. This translates into CASSARGTTNEQFF.